This T cell receptor (beta chain) was sequenced for a study of spatial heterogeneity in lung cancer. Across the study: Sequence detection consistently recorded a greater number of beta-chain than alpha-chain sequences.

Via MiXCR, TCRdb re-called the 5' RACE reads, giving one row per CDR3 protein. The sample has 20,000 to 30,000 distinct CDR3 sequences, about 4.7% seen once; the top ten hold 4% to 6.5%. Time point reported: sample taken at primary tumor resection. From tumor, nontumor lung or frozen PBMC, whole RNA was taken unsorted for sequencing. CDR3 length: 16 amino acids. V shed 5 bases and J shed 4 bases, with 20 bases lying between them. Germline V gene data show CDR1 as SGHVS and CDR2 as FNYEAQ. This clonotype was counted at least ten times. The gene calls are TRBV7-6 and TRBJ1-2; tentative D call: TRBD1 (6 bases). The sequence derives from a male donor with early-stage non-small cell lung cancer. Sequencing used PBMCs, obtained at surgery. CDR3 loop: CASSPMRGARGYGYTF. CDR3 nucleotides: TGTGCCAGCAGCCCCATGCGGGGGGCCAGAGGCTATGGCTACACCTTC.